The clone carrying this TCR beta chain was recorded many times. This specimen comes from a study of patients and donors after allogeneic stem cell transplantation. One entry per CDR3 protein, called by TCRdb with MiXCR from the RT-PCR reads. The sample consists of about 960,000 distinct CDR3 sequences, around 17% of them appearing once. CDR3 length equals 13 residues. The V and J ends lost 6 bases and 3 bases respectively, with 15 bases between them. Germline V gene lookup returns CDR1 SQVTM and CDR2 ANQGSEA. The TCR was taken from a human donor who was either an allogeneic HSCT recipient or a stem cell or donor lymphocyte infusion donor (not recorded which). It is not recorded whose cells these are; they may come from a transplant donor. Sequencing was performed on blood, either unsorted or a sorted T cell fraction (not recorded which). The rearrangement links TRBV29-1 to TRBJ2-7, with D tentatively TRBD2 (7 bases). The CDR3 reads CSVGRGEGYEQYF. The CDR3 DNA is TGCAGCGTGGGTAGGGGGGAGGGCTACGAGCAGTACTTC.